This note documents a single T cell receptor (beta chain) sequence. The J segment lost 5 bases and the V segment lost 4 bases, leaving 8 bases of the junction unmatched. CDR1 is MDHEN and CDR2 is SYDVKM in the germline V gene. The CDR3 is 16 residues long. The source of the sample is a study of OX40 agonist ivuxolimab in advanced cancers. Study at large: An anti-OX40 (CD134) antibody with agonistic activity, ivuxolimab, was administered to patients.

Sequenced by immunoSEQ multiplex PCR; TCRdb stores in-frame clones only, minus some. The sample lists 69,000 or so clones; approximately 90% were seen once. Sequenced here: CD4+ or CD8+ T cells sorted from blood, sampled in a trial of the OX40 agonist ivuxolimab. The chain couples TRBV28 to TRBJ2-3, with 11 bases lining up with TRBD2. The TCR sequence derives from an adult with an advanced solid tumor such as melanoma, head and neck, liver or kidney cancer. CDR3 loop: CASSWVTSGSEDTQYF. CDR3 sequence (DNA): TGTGCCAGCAGTTGGGTTACTAGCGGGAGTGAAGATACGCAGTATTTT.